This is a list of T cell receptor beta chains from one sample in a study of regulatory T cells in long-lasting Graves disease. TCRdb called the multiplex PCR reads again in MiXCR, with one record for every CDR3 protein. The sample consists of a few hundred thousand distinct CDR3 sequences, about 20% of them appearing once. Sequencing was performed on peripheral blood mononuclear cells (PBMCs), taken when the disease was refractory, from a patient treated with antithyroid drugs. The receptors here all came from a female donor with Graves disease. Each CDR3 is given with its conserved first and last residue. Each record gives: J gene, clone size, V gene, D gene, CDR3 protein, CDR3 DNA. A D gene is named only where the DNA matches it firmly. Clone size appears in some rows only: once, few, many, or a class for an expanded clone.

TRBJ1-1 few TRBV6-2/TRBV6-3 - CASSYSSRPNTEAFF TGTGCCAGCAGTTACTCATCTAGGCCGAACACTGAAGCTTTCTTT
TRBJ1-5 few TRBV6-1 TRBD1 CASSQRTGSNQPQHF TGTGCCAGCTCCCAAAGGACAGGGAGCAATCAGCCCCAGCATTTT
TRBJ2-2 - TRBV7-3 TRBD2 CASSLGTRPTGELFF TGTGCCAGCAGCTTAGGGACTAGACCAACCGGGGAGCTGTTTTTT
TRBJ2-5 many TRBV19 TRBD2 CASSTGTSGGQAQYF TGTGCCAGTAGTACTGGGACTAGCGGGGGACAGGCCCAGTACTTC
TRBJ2-7 few TRBV6-5 - CASSYAEAYEQYF TGTGCCAGCAGTTACGCTGAGGCCTACGAGCAGTACTTC
TRBJ1-2 - TRBV20-1 TRBD1 CSAFRGAGGYTF TGCAGTGCCTTCAGGGGGGCGGGTGGCTACACCTTC
TRBJ1-2 many TRBV12-5 - CASGLDEGARRYYGYTF TGTGCTAGTGGTTTGGATGAGGGAGCACGTAGGTACTATGGCTACACCTTC
TRBJ2-5 - TRBV19 - CASSYDYRETQYF TGTGCCAGTAGTTATGACTACAGGGAGACCCAGTACTTC
TRBJ1-1 many TRBV2 - CASSYGFAGTEAFF TGTGCCAGCAGTTACGGTTTCGCCGGCACTGAAGCTTTCTTT
TRBJ1-5 many TRBV6-1 TRBD1 CASWRTGDQPQHF TGTGCCAGCTGGCGGACAGGGGATCAGCCCCAGCATTTT
TRBJ1-5 many TRBV6-1 - CASKVGSGSNQPQHF TGTGCCAGCAAAGTTGGCTCAGGGAGCAATCAGCCCCAGCATTTT
TRBJ2-7 - TRBV5-1 - CASSLTGPPYEQYF TGCGCCAGCAGCTTGACCGGACCTCCCTACGAGCAGTACTTC
TRBJ1-1 many TRBV6-1 TRBD1 CASTIAGGTEAFF TGTGCCAGCACAATTGCAGGGGGCACTGAAGCTTTCTTT
TRBJ1-1 few TRBV7-9 - CASSLVGGTMNTEAFF TGTGCCAGCAGCTTAGTGGGGGGAACAATGAACACTGAAGCTTTCTTT
TRBJ1-1 many TRBV28 - CASSPFVHRLVSNTEAFF TGTGCCAGCAGTCCGTTTGTGCACCGGCTAGTTTCTAACACTGAAGCTTTCTTT
TRBJ2-7 few TRBV7-2 - CASSFGRTLSYEQYF TGTGCCAGCAGCTTCGGACGGACCCTCTCCTACGAGCAGTACTTC
TRBJ2-7 many TRBV20-1 - CSARGAGEQYF TGCAGTGCGAGAGGAGCGGGCGAGCAGTACTTC
TRBJ1-1 many TRBV6-2/TRBV6-3 - CASSYSQGNTEAFF TGTGCCAGCAGTTATTCGCAGGGGAACACTGAAGCTTTCTTT
TRBJ1-2 many TRBV30 - CAWRADSYGYTF TGTGCCTGGAGGGCGGACAGCTATGGCTACACCTTC
TRBJ1-5 few TRBV20-1 - CSASNGVDQPQHF TGCAGTGCCTCAAACGGCGTCGATCAGCCCCAGCATTTT
TRBJ2-7 many TRBV12-5 - CASGLDGRAYEQYF TGTGCTAGTGGTTTGGACGGGCGGGCCTACGAGCAGTACTTC
TRBJ1-4 many TRBV30 - CAWGTGTAREKLFF TGTGCCTGGGGAACGGGGACCGCGAGGGAAAAACTGTTTTTT
TRBJ2-5 - TRBV5-6 TRBD2 CASSKGLAGDRTQYF TGTGCCAGCAGCAAGGGACTAGCGGGAGATCGTACCCAGTACTTC
TRBJ2-5 many TRBV7-8 TRBD2 CASSSPTSGSIETQYF TGTGCCAGCAGCTCACCAACTAGCGGGAGTATTGAGACCCAGTACTTC
TRBJ2-3 - TRBV20-1 TRBD2 CSARVGLAGVPDTQYF TGCAGTGCTAGAGTAGGACTAGCGGGAGTACCAGATACGCAGTATTTT
TRBJ1-2 few TRBV5-5 TRBD1 CASSGGTGVFGYTF TGTGCCAGCAGCGGCGGGACAGGGGTTTTTGGCTACACCTTC
TRBJ1-5 many TRBV25-1 - CASSESNSNQPQHF TGTGCCAGCAGTGAGTCTAATAGCAATCAGCCCCAGCATTTT
TRBJ2-3 - TRBV19 TRBD1 CASTIGQGSDTQYF TGTGCCAGTACCATAGGACAGGGCTCAGATACGCAGTATTTT
TRBJ2-7 - TRBV7-2 - CASSQPPSYEQYF TGTGCCAGCAGTCAGCCCCCCAGCTACGAGCAGTACTTC
TRBJ1-2 many TRBV15 - CATSRDLSHPGRANYGYTF TGTGCCACCAGCAGAGATCTTTCCCACCCCGGAAGGGCTAACTATGGCTACACCTTC
TRBJ2-5 few TRBV10-3 - CAISPRFEPQETQYF TGTGCCATCAGTCCCCGATTCGAGCCCCAAGAGACCCAGTACTTC
TRBJ2-6 - TRBV28 TRBD2 CASSSPGGGTSGANVLTF TGTGCCAGCAGTTCTCCGGGAGGGGGGACCTCTGGGGCCAACGTCCTGACTTTC
TRBJ1-1 many TRBV7-2 - CASSPKTDTEAFF TGTGCCAGCAGCCCAAAGACAGACACTGAAGCTTTCTTT
TRBJ2-7 many TRBV6-5 - CASSYSSGEPSSYEQYF TGTGCCAGCAGTTACAGCTCTGGAGAACCCAGTTCCTACGAGCAGTACTTC
TRBJ2-7 many TRBV28 TRBD1 CASSLVGQGPRNEQYF TGTGCCAGCAGTTTAGTGGGACAGGGTCCGCGGAACGAGCAGTACTTC
TRBJ1-6 - TRBV20-1 TRBD1 CSAWDRGLSSYNSPLHF TGCAGTGCTTGGGACAGGGGGCTGAGCTCCTATAATTCACCCCTCCACTTT
TRBJ1-5 - TRBV9 TRBD1 CASSGGQGPQHF TGTGCCAGCAGCGGGGGACAGGGGCCCCAGCATTTT
TRBJ2-3 few TRBV9 - CASSARGSELDTQYF TGTGCCAGCAGCGCTCGGGGTAGCGAGTTGGATACGCAGTATTTT
TRBJ2-7 - TRBV28 - CASGETGQYF TGTGCCAGCGGAGAGACGGGGCAGTACTTC
TRBJ2-7 - TRBV6-4 - CASSYRQADSYEQYF TGTGCCAGCAGTTACAGACAGGCCGACTCCTACGAGCAGTACTTC
TRBJ1-2 many TRBV6-1 - CASNERGYGYTF TGTGCCAGCAATGAGCGCGGCTATGGCTACACCTTC
TRBJ1-5 many TRBV12-3/TRBV12-4 - CASTHSGYRSNQPQHF TGTGCCAGCACTCATTCAGGGTATCGGAGCAATCAGCCCCAGCATTTT
TRBJ2-7 - TRBV7-2 - CASRAESYEQYF TGTGCCAGTAGGGCGGAATCCTACGAGCAGTACTTC
TRBJ2-1 - TRBV11-2 TRBD1 CASSLGQFNERFF TGTGCCAGCAGCCTGGGACAGTTCAATGAGCGGTTCTTC
TRBJ1-2 many TRBV7-2 - CASSFGLDYRGYGYTF TGTGCCAGCAGCTTCGGGCTGGACTATCGAGGGTATGGCTACACCTTC
TRBJ2-5 few TRBV27 - CASSFTGTAETQYF TGTGCCAGCAGTTTTACCGGGACTGCCGAGACCCAGTACTTC
TRBJ1-1 many TRBV2 - CASSEAVAFF TGTGCCAGCAGTGAAGCTGTGGCTTTCTTT
TRBJ2-7 many TRBV28 - CASSLGQPYSYEQYF TGTGCCAGCAGTTTGGGACAACCTTACTCCTACGAGCAGTACTTC
TRBJ1-4 many TRBV6-1 - CASNSIGEKLFF TGTGCCAGCAACTCAATAGGGGAAAAACTGTTTTTT